The rows below give T cell receptor beta chains drawn from one sample of a study of blood T cell repertoires in COVID-19. TCRdb's table, derived via immunoSEQ multiplex PCR, lists solely in-frame clones and lacks some. The sample lists about 100,000 clones, 84% occurring once. The source material was peripheral blood. These TCRs come from a woman aged 60-70 years with acute or convalescent COVID-19. Each CDR3 is given with its conserved first and last residue. D genes are given only for firm matches. Clone size is not always given. Where it is, it says once, few, many or a class for expanded clones.

D: -; V: TRBV4-3; size: -; J: TRBJ1-2; DNA: TGCGCCAGCAGCCAAGATCCCGGCAGCCAGGCCTGGGGCTACACCTTC; CDR3: CASSQDPGSQAWGYTF
D: -; V: TRBV7-2; size: -; J: TRBJ2-1; DNA: TGTGCCAGCAGCCCCCTCAACCGGCTGACTAGAATAGTCGATGAGCAGTTCTTC; CDR3: CASSPLNRLTRIVDEQFF
D: -; V: TRBV30; size: once; J: TRBJ1-5; DNA: TGTGCCTGGAGTACTCTAGATGGTGGCAATCAGCCCCAGCATTTT; CDR3: CAWSTLDGGNQPQHF
D: -; V: TRBV30; size: few; J: TRBJ2-5; DNA: TGTGCCTGGAGCGGTGCTCGACTAAATCAAGAGACCCAGTACTTC; CDR3: CAWSGARLNQETQYF
D: TRBD1; V: TRBV5-1; size: -; J: TRBJ1-5; DNA: TGCGCCAGCAGCGACGGGACAGGGGGCCAGCCCCAGCATTTT; CDR3: CASSDGTGGQPQHF
D: TRBD1; V: TRBV6-5; size: -; J: TRBJ1-1; DNA: TGTGCCAGCAGTTTGTACAGGGGACCTGAAGCTTTCTTT; CDR3: CASSLYRGPEAFF
D: TRBD2; V: TRBV10-3; size: -; J: TRBJ2-1; DNA: TGTGCCATCAGTGAAACCCTAGCGGGGGCCAACAATGAGCAGTTCTTC; CDR3: CAISETLAGANNEQFF
D: -; V: TRBV3-1/TRBV3-2; size: -; J: TRBJ1-5; DNA: TGTGCCAGCAGCCTCATCCATGAGGGCTGCAATCAGCCCCAGCATTTT; CDR3: CASSLIHEGCNQPQHF
D: -; V: TRBV3-1/TRBV3-2; size: -; J: TRBJ1-1; DNA: TGTGCCAGCAGCCAGGGACTGATGAACACTGAAGCTTTCTTT; CDR3: CASSQGLMNTEAFF
D: TRBD1; V: TRBV15; size: -; J: TRBJ2-1; DNA: TGTGCCACCAGCAGTGACAGGGGATCAATTTACAATGAGCAGTTCTTC; CDR3: CATSSDRGSIYNEQFF
D: -; V: TRBV6-5; size: once; J: TRBJ2-3; DNA: TGTGCCAGCATCCCCAGGGTAACAGATACGCAGTATTTT; CDR3: CASIPRVTDTQYF
D: TRBD1; V: TRBV3-1/TRBV3-2; size: -; J: TRBJ1-2; DNA: TGTGCCAGCAGCCATCGGGACAGGACAGGGGGCGAAGGCTACACCTTC; CDR3: CASSHRDRTGGEGYTF
D: -; V: TRBV2; size: -; J: TRBJ2-5; DNA: TGTGCCAGCAGTGAGCTAGGGGTCGAGACCCAGTACTTC; CDR3: CASSELGVETQYF
D: TRBD1; V: TRBV5-1; size: -; J: TRBJ1-2; DNA: TGCGCCAGCAGCTTGACAGGGGGAGGAGGCTACACCTTC; CDR3: CASSLTGGGGYTF
D: -; V: TRBV2; size: -; J: TRBJ2-5; DNA: TGTGCCAGCAGTGGCGGGGGCGCACAAGAGACCCAGTACTTC; CDR3: CASSGGGAQETQYF
D: -; V: TRBV2; size: -; J: TRBJ2-5; DNA: TGTGCCCTGCGCGGGGAGGACTTCCAAGAGACCCAGTACTTC; CDR3: CALRGEDFQETQYF
D: -; V: TRBV6-2/TRBV6-3; size: -; J: TRBJ2-1; DNA: TGTGCCAGCAGCCCGCGTCGGGGGGCCCCAGGCCATGAGCAGTTCTTC; CDR3: CASSPRRGAPGHEQFF
D: TRBD1; V: TRBV19; size: -; J: TRBJ1-3; DNA: TGTGCCAGTAGTCAACAGGGGTCGAGAGGAAACACCATATATTTT; CDR3: CASSQQGSRGNTIYF
D: TRBD2; V: TRBV7-8; size: -; J: TRBJ2-2; DNA: TGTGCCAGCAGCTTAAATCGGGCGGCGGGGGGGCCCGGCGGGGAGCTGTTTTTT; CDR3: CASSLNRAAGGPGGELFF
D: TRBD1; V: TRBV7-9; size: -; J: TRBJ1-3; DNA: TGTGCCAGCAGCCTACTGGACAGGGTGCACACCATATATTTT; CDR3: CASSLLDRVHTIYF
D: -; V: TRBV2; size: -; J: TRBJ1-1; DNA: TGTGCCAGCAGTCCCGGGTATACCATGAACACTGAAGCTTTCTTT; CDR3: CASSPGYTMNTEAFF
D: -; V: TRBV30; size: -; J: TRBJ1-3; DNA: TGTGCCTGCGCCAGGACAGCCTCTGGAAACACCATATATTTT; CDR3: CACARTASGNTIYF
D: -; V: TRBV19; size: -; J: TRBJ1-2; DNA: TGTGCCAGTAGGACGGGGTACTATGGCTACACCTTC; CDR3: CASRTGYYGYTF
D: TRBD2; V: TRBV3-1/TRBV3-2; size: -; J: TRBJ2-3; DNA: TGTGCCAGCAGCCAATGGCCTAGCGGGGTCACAGATACGCAGTATTTT; CDR3: CASSQWPSGVTDTQYF
D: -; V: TRBV11-2; size: -; J: TRBJ2-7; DNA: TGTGCCAGCAGCTCAGCCTACGAGCAGTACTTC; CDR3: CASSSAYEQYF
D: -; V: TRBV9; size: -; J: TRBJ1-6; DNA: TGTGCCAGCACCCCCGGGAGCTCCTATAATTCACCCCTCCACTTT; CDR3: CASTPGSSYNSPLHF
D: -; V: TRBV3-1/TRBV3-2; size: -; J: TRBJ2-1; DNA: TGTGCCAGCAGCCAAGATCTCATCGGGGGCTCCTACAATGAGCAGTTCTTC; CDR3: CASSQDLIGGSYNEQFF
D: -; V: TRBV11-2; size: -; J: TRBJ1-1; DNA: TGTGCCAGCAGCTTAGGGAGGTTGAACACTGAAGCTTTCTTT; CDR3: CASSLGRLNTEAFF
D: TRBD1; V: TRBV28; size: -; J: TRBJ1-1; DNA: TGTGCCAGCAGTTTGGTTTACTGGGGCAGGGGGGACTTGAGGACTGAAGCTTTCTTT; CDR3: CASSLVYWGRGDLRTEAFF
D: TRBD1; V: TRBV10-3; size: -; J: TRBJ2-6; DNA: TGTGCCATCAGTAGGGGACAGGGTACCAACTCTGGGGCCAACGTCCTGACTTTC; CDR3: CAISRGQGTNSGANVLTF
D: -; V: TRBV29-1; size: -; J: TRBJ1-4; DNA: TGCAGCGTTCGTACCCCAGGAATGGATGAAAAACTGTTTTTT; CDR3: CSVRTPGMDEKLFF
D: -; V: TRBV6-6; size: -; J: TRBJ1-6; DNA: TGTGCCAGCAGGTACTTGGCCGAGGCAGGGGCTTCACCCCTCCACTTT; CDR3: CASRYLAEAGASPLHF
D: -; V: TRBV6-5; size: -; J: TRBJ1-6; DNA: TGTGCCAGCAGTTACAGGGGCGGTAATTCACCCCTCCACTTT; CDR3: CASSYRGGNSPLHF
D: -; V: TRBV5-1; size: -; J: TRBJ1-3; DNA: TGCGCCAGCAGCACCGGACAGACCTCTGGAAACACCATATATTTT; CDR3: CASSTGQTSGNTIYF
D: TRBD1; V: TRBV28; size: -; J: TRBJ1-5; DNA: TGTGCCAGCAGTAGGCTCGACAGGGACTTTCAGCCCCAGCATTTT; CDR3: CASSRLDRDFQPQHF
D: -; V: TRBV30; size: once; J: TRBJ1-4; DNA: TGTGCCTGGAGTGTAATGCGGGGAATCGGGGAAAAACTGTTTTTT; CDR3: CAWSVMRGIGEKLFF
D: TRBD2; V: TRBV7-9; size: -; J: TRBJ2-5; DNA: TGTGCCAGCAGCTCCAGCGGGGTAGAGACCCAGTACTTC; CDR3: CASSSSGVETQYF
D: -; V: TRBV21-1; size: -; J: TRBJ1-4; DNA: TGTGCCAGCAGCAAAGAGGTATGGAGCTGGGAAAAACTGTTTTTT; CDR3: CASSKEVWSWEKLFF
D: TRBD1; V: TRBV2; size: -; J: TRBJ1-2; DNA: TGTGCCAGCAGCATCAGGACAGGGAGAGGAGGGGACAATGGCTACACCTTC; CDR3: CASSIRTGRGGDNGYTF
D: TRBD2; V: TRBV30; size: -; J: TRBJ2-3; DNA: TGTGCCTGGAGGATTAGCGGGGCCACAGATACGCAGTATTTT; CDR3: CAWRISGATDTQYF
D: -; V: TRBV10-1; size: -; J: TRBJ1-5; DNA: TGCGCCAGCAGGCACACTAGCAATCAGCCCCAGCATTTT; CDR3: CASRHTSNQPQHF
D: -; V: TRBV7-3; size: many; J: TRBJ2-5; DNA: TGTGCCAGCAGCCAGACAGGCCTGTTAGACCAAGAGACCCAGTACTTC; CDR3: CASSQTGLLDQETQYF
D: TRBD1; V: TRBV9; size: -; J: TRBJ1-3; DNA: TGTGCCAGCAGCCCCGGGACAGGGGCGAGAGGAAACACCATATATTTT; CDR3: CASSPGTGARGNTIYF
D: -; V: TRBV3-1/TRBV3-2; size: -; J: TRBJ2-7; DNA: TGTGCCAGCAGCCAAGCGGGTATTTCCTACGAGCAGTACTTC; CDR3: CASSQAGISYEQYF
D: -; V: TRBV7-2; size: few; J: TRBJ1-2; DNA: TGTGCCAGCAGCTTAGGCCCCCTATCTAACTATGGCTACACCTTC; CDR3: CASSLGPLSNYGYTF
D: TRBD1; V: TRBV3-1/TRBV3-2; size: -; J: TRBJ1-6; DNA: TGTGCCAGCAGTAGACAGGGGGCACCCCTCCACTTT; CDR3: CASSRQGAPLHF
D: -; V: TRBV27; size: -; J: TRBJ1-2; DNA: TGTGCCAGCAGCTTTCGGGGGACCTATGGCTACACCTTC; CDR3: CASSFRGTYGYTF